The 20 T cell receptor beta chains listed next were all sequenced from one sample in a study of shared clonotypes between healthy human individuals. This table comes from immunoSEQ multiplex PCR, and its TCRdb copy is limited to in-frame clones, with some not included. Of under 2,500,000 clones in the sample, approximately 94% were seen once. The specimen was naive CD4+ T cells sorted from blood. The subset: CD45RA+ positively selected. The receptors here all came from a man aged 18 to 30 in good health.

V is TRBV2 and J is TRBJ1-2; possibly TRBD1 for D (5 bases). V was cut by 5 bases and J by 1 base, with 11 bases left in between. Looked up from germline, CDR1 is SNHLY and CDR2 is FYNNEI. This CDR3 has 14 residues. This CDR3 is CASSLQAVNYGYTF. The CDR3 DNA sequence: TGTGCCAGCAGTTTACAGGCGGTTAACTATGGCTACACCTTC. The full variable domain, completed using reference TRBV2 and TRBJ1-2, is EPEVTQTPSHQVTQMGQEVILRCVPISNHLYFYWYRQILGQKVEFLVSFYNNEISEKSEIFDDQFSVERPDGSNFTLKIRSTKLEDSAMYFCASSLQAVNYGYTFGSGTRLTVV.

About this clone: This CDR3 is also generated by other DNA sequences in the sample. The rearrangement links TRBV27 to TRBJ2-7; TRBD2 is a possible D gene (6 bases). Germline CDR1 MNHEY, CDR2 SMNVEV (reference sequence). CDR3 size: 14 residues. Trimming pared 3 bases from V and 4 bases from J, leaving 13 bases between. CDR3 bases: TGTGCCAGCAGTTTCGGAGGGACCCCATACGAGCAGTACTTC. Encoded protein: CASSFGGTPYEQYF.

This rearrangement joins TRBV2 to TRBJ2-2; the D gene is possibly TRBD1 (6 bases). Germline V gives CDR1 SNHLY, CDR2 FYNNEI. With 7 bases removed from V and 15 bases from J, the gap between germline ends came to 18 bases. There are 12 residues in the CDR3. CDR3 nucleotide sequence: TGTGCCAGCAACCAGGGGCCCTCAATGTTGTTTTTT. It specifies CASNQGPSMLFF.

V usage is TRBV7-2 and J usage is TRBJ1-3; D not resolved. Germline-derived CDR1 and CDR2 are SGHTA and FQGNSA. The length of the CDR3 is 12 residues. Trimming removed 6 bases from V and 1 base from J, with 4 bases in between. The CDR3 reads CASRGSGNTIYF. Here the CDR3 DNA reads TGTGCCAGCAGGGGGTCTGGAAACACCATATATTTT.

This clone showed up just once. The V and J genes are TRBV2 and TRBJ2-3; no firm D call. CDR3 length: 13 amino acids. Trimming shortened V by 6 bases and J by 2 bases, and 9 bases separated the two germline ends. Per germline, CDR1 SNHLY and CDR2 FYNNEI. Here the CDR3 reads CASSQRATDTQYF. In nucleotides, the CDR3 is TGTGCCAGCAGCCAACGGGCCACAGATACGCAGTATTTT.

The sample holds one count of this clone. The chain recombines TRBV7-6 with TRBJ2-5; 9 bases are a match to TRBD2. CDR3 size: 16 residues. V was clipped by 3 bases and J by 4 bases; unmatched bases: 9. Per germline, CDR1 SGHVS and CDR2 FNYEAQ. This chain's CDR3 is CASSFNAGGPRETQYF. Here the CDR3 DNA reads TGTGCCAGCAGCTTTAATGCGGGAGGGCCGAGAGAGACCCAGTACTTC.

The genes are TRBV2 and TRBJ2-3, with D tentatively TRBD2 (7 bases). The germline CDR1 and CDR2 sequences are SNHLY and FYNNEI. Trimming pared 7 bases from V and 5 bases from J, leaving 19 bases between. The CDR3 has 15 residues. This chain's CDR3 is CASTGRGGPRDTQYF. The CDR3 nucleotides read TGTGCCAGCACCGGCAGGGGAGGGCCACGAGATACGCAGTATTTT.

The rearrangement joins TRBV2 to TRBJ1-5; D remains ambiguous. The germline gives CDR1 SNHLY, CDR2 FYNNEI. The CDR3 sequence is 14 residues long. V gave up 4 bases and J gave up 1 base, with 8 bases separating them. The chain's CDR3 is CASSGQPSNQPQHF. The CDR3 nucleotides read TGTGCCAGCAGTGGACAACCAAGCAATCAGCCCCAGCATTTT. The complete variable domain, with remaining parts taken from reference TRBV2 and TRBJ1-5, reads EPEVTQTPSHQVTQMGQEVILRCVPISNHLYFYWYRQILGQKVEFLVSFYNNEISEKSEIFDDQFSVERPDGSNFTLKIRSTKLEDSAMYFCASSGQPSNQPQHFGDGTRLSIL.

The chain carries TRBV6-1 and TRBJ1-5; unclear D gene. With 6 bases removed from V and 7 bases from J, the gap between germline ends came to 13 bases. Germline values: CDR1 MNHNS, CDR2 SASEGT. The CDR3 extends over 13 amino acids. CDR3 amino acids: CASSLGRGQPQHF. CDR3 sequence (DNA): TGTGCCAGCAGCCTTGGAAGAGGCCAGCCCCAGCATTTT.

V gene TRBV30 combines with J gene TRBJ1-2; D remains unclear. V was cut by 2 bases and J by 5 bases, with 18 bases left in between. There are 15 residues in the CDR3. CDR1 and CDR2 from the germline V gene are GTSNPN and SVGIG (reference sequence). As DNA, the CDR3 is TGTGCCTGGAGTCCGACTTCGGCAAGGCTATATGGCTACACCTTC. Translated: CAWSPTSARLYGYTF. Using reference TRBV30 and TRBJ1-2 for the parts outside the CDR3, the full variable domain is SQTIHQWPATLVQPVGSPLSLECTVEGTSNPNLYWYRQAAGRGLQLLFYSVGIGQISSEVPQNLSASRPQDRQFILSSKKLLLSDSGFYLCAWSPTSARLYGYTFGSGTRLTVV.

The chain combines TRBV5-1 with TRBJ2-7; D ambiguous. CDR1 and CDR2 from the germline V gene are SGHRS and YFSETQ. The CDR3 spans 14 residues. Trimming shortened V by 1 base and J by 3 bases, and 11 bases separated the two germline ends. In DNA, the CDR3 is TGCGCCAGCAGCTTGATGTTACTTGGCTACGAGCAGTACTTC. Translated: CASSLMLLGYEQYF.

Turning to this clone: Distinct nucleotide sequences in the sample also encode this CDR3. The chain uses TRBV6-5 and TRBJ2-7; D unresolved. The germline V gene has CDR1 MNHEY and CDR2 SVGAGI. This CDR3 has 14 residues. Trimming shortened V by 2 bases and J by 0 bases, and 8 bases separated the two germline ends. CDR3 DNA sequence: TGTGCCAGCAGTTACCGCTTTAGCTCCTACGAGCAGTACTTC. This codes for CASSYRFSSYEQYF.

This clone was counted once. The chain joins TRBV6-5 to TRBJ2-5, with 10 nucleotides matching TRBD1. The DNA end is a closer match to TRBJ2-7, so the J assignment may be wrong. Germline V gives CDR1 MNHEY, CDR2 SVGAGI. The CDR3 length is 15 residues. DNA for the CDR3: TGTGCCAGCAGTTACGCCGGGACAGGGGCCTACGAGCAGTACTTC. It translates to CASSYAGTGAYEQYF.

This chain uses TRBV4-1 with TRBJ2-7, with D maybe TRBD2 (6 bases). There are 14 residues in the CDR3. The germline gives CDR1 MGHRA, CDR2 YSYEKL. The V end was cut by 1 base, the J end by 7 bases, with 14 bases between. The CDR3: CASSQGDWSSEQYF. The CDR3, as DNA: TGCGCCAGCAGCCAAGGGGACTGGTCCAGTGAGCAGTACTTC.

The rearrangement joins TRBV7-2 to TRBJ2-3, with 12 positions matching TRBD2. J was trimmed by 5 bases and V by 5 bases; bases with no gene match: 11. This CDR3 comprises 17 residues. In germline, CDR1 is SGHTA, CDR2 FQGNSA. The CDR3: CASSRQTSGGVRDTQYF. The CDR3 nucleotides read TGTGCCAGCAGCCGTCAGACTAGCGGGGGAGTAAGAGATACGCAGTATTTT.

The V gene is TRBV14, the J gene TRBJ2-3, with a weak D call TRBD2 (5 bases). The V end was cut by 3 bases, the J end by 6 bases, with 10 bases between. CDR3 size: 13 residues. Germline V CDR1 and CDR2: SGHDN, FVKESK. The CDR3 loop is CASSQVRGDTQYF. In DNA, the CDR3 is TGTGCCAGCAGCCAGGTTAGAGGGGATACGCAGTATTTT.

The chain links TRBV6-5 to TRBJ1-2, with 10 bases identical to TRBD1. Trimming cost V 8 bases and J 8 bases; bases outside gene matches: 2. This CDR3 region has 11 residues. Germline CDR1 and CDR2: MNHEY and SVGAGI. Here the CDR3 reads CASRDRGGYTF. In nucleotides, the CDR3 is TGTGCCAGCCGGGACAGGGGAGGCTACACCTTC.

The rearrangement joins TRBV5-1 to TRBJ2-3; 9 bases match TRBD2. This CDR3 contains 16 residues. CDR1 and CDR2 from the germline V gene are SGHRS and YFSETQ. The junction had 12 bases not matched to a gene; V was cut back by 7 bases and J by 3 bases. The CDR3 DNA reads as TGCGCCAGCTCAAGGGCGGGAGGGGTCGGGACAGATACGCAGTATTTT. It specifies CASSRAGGVGTDTQYF.

J is TRBJ1-3 and V is TRBV6-4; D remains ambiguous. The germline V and J ends were trimmed by 10 bases and 1 base, with 17 bases remaining between them. Germline V gene lookup returns CDR1 MRHNA and CDR2 SNTAGT. The CDR3 runs to 15 residues. This CDR3 reads CAKMRPVDSGNTIYF. The CDR3 DNA reads as TGTGCCAAAATGCGTCCGGTGGATTCTGGAAACACCATATATTTT.

The gene calls are TRBV28 and TRBJ2-1; 14 bases agree with TRBD2. The CDR3 covers 17 residues. V trimming: 2 bases; J trimming: 4 bases; junction bases outside the gene matches: 4. CDR1 is MDHEN, CDR2 SYDVKM, per germline. This chain's CDR3 is CASSLTGLAGGYNEQFF. The DNA for the CDR3 is TGTGCCAGCAGTTTAACCGGACTAGCGGGGGGTTACAATGAGCAGTTCTTC.